Listed here is a single T cell receptor (beta chain). The antigen remains unidentified. This sample is part of a study of circulating and synovial CD4+ cells in juvenile arthritis. Study findings and constraints: Compared with bulk blood, circulating pathogenic-like lymphocytes shared substantially more CDR3 sequences with synovial T cells. Circulating pathogenic-like and bulk T cells looked alike by Vbeta family usage.

TCRdb keeps only in-frame clones here, not all; method: immunoSEQ multiplex PCR. This sample has roughly 2,000 clones, with around 90% found just once. The V segment lost 0 bases and the J segment 0 bases; nucleotides outside the gene matches: 5. The germline V gene encodes CDR1 LNHNV and CDR2 YYDKDF (reference sequence). This CDR3 has 17 amino acids. The clonotype comes from a human patient with juvenile idiopathic arthritis. Some clones in this sample may be carry-over from other donors' samples. The sample taken for sequencing was HLA-DR+ CD4+ T cells from blood. Subset in this sample: circulating pathogenic-like lymphocytes, sorted as HLA-DR+CD14-CD3+CD4+CD25low/- blood T cells. The chain joins TRBV15 to TRBJ2-1; 7 bases line up with TRBD2. This chain's CDR3 is CATSRDSGGSSYNEQFF. Here the CDR3 DNA reads TGTGCCACCAGCAGAGATAGTGGCGGGAGCTCCTACAATGAGCAGTTCTTC. The whole variable domain, remainder taken from reference TRBV15 and TRBJ2-1, is DAMVIQNPRYQVTQFGKPVTLSCSQTLNHNVMYWYQQKSSQAPKLLFHYYDKDFNNEADTPDNFQSRRPNTSFCFLDIRSPGLGDTAMYLCATSRDSGGSSYNEQFFGPGTRLTVL.